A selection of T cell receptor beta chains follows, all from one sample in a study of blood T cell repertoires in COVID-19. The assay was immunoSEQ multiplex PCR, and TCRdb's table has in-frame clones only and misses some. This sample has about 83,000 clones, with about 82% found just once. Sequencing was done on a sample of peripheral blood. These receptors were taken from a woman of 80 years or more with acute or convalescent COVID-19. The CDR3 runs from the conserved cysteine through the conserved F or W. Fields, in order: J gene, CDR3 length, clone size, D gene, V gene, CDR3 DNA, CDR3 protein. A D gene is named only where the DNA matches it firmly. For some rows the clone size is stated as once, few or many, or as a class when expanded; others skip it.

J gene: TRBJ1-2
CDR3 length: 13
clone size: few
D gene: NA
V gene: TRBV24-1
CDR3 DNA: TGTGCCACCAGTAGAGATGACAGATATGGCTACACCTTC
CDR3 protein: CATSRDDRYGYTF

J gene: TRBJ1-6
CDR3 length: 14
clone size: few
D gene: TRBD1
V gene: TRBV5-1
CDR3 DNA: TGCGCCAGCAGCGGGGACAGGGCCTATTCACCCCTCCACTTT
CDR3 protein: CASSGDRAYSPLHF

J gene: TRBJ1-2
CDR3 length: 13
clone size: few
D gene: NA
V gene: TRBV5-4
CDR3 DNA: TGTGCCAGCAGCCAGGTGGCCCGCTATGGCTACACCTTC
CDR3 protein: CASSQVARYGYTF

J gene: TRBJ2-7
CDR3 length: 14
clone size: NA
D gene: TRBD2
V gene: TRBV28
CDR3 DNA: TGTGCCAGCAGGGGGTCGGGGGGGTCGTACGAGCAGTACTTC
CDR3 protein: CASRGSGGSYEQYF

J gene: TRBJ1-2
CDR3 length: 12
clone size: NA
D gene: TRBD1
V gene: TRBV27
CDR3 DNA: TGTGCCAGCAGCCTCACAGGGGAAGGCTACACCTTC
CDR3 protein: CASSLTGEGYTF

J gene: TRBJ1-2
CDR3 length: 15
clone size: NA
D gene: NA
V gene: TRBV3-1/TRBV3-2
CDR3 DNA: TGTGCCAGCAGCCAAGGTGAGGCCACCCCCTATGGCTACACCTTC
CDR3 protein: CASSQGEATPYGYTF

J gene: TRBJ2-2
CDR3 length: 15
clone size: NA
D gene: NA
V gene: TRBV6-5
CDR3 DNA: TGTGCCAGCAGCTATCTGGGCGGGGCGACCGGGGAGCTGTTTTTT
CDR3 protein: CASSYLGGATGELFF

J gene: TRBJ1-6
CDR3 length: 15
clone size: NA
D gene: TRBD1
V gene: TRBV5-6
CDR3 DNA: TGTGCCAGCAGCCCCACAGGGGGAGAAGTTCGACCCCTCCACTTT
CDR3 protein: CASSPTGGEVRPLHF

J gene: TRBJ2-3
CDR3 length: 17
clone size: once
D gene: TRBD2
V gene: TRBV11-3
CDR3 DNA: TGTGCCAGCAGCACTTGGACTAGCGGGGGCGGGGGAGATACGCAGTATTTT
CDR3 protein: CASSTWTSGGGGDTQYF

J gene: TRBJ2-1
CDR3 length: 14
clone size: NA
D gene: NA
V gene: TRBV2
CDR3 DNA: TGTGCCAGCAGTGAAGACAGGGTTGGCAATGAGCAGTTCTTC
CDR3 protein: CASSEDRVGNEQFF

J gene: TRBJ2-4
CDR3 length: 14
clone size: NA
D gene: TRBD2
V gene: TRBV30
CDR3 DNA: TGTGCCTGGACTAGCGGGGGCCCGAAAAACATTCAGTACTTC
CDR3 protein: CAWTSGGPKNIQYF

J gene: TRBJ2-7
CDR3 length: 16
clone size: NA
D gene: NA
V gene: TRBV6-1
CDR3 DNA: TGTGCCAGCAGTGAAGGGAGCATCTTAGGCGCCTACGAGCAGTACTTC
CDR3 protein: CASSEGSILGAYEQYF

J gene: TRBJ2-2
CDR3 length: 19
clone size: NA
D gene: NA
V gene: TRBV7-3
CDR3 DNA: TGTGCCAGCAGCTTAGCCTTTCCCGGGACTCTCCTCGACACCGGGGAGCTGTTTTTT
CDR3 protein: CASSLAFPGTLLDTGELFF

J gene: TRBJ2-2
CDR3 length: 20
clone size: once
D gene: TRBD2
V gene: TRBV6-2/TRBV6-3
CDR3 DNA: TGTGCCAGCAGTTACTCGAATACGGGGATAGCGGGGTTTTTGACCGGGGAGCTGTTTTTT
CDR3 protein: CASSYSNTGIAGFLTGELFF

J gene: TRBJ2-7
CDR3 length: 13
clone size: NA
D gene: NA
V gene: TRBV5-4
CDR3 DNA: TGTGCCAGCAGCTCGACTCCACAGGGGAGCGGGCAATTC
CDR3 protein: CASSSTPQGSGQF

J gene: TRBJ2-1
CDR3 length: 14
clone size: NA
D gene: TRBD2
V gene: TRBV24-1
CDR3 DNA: TGTGCCACCAGTGACCCCGGGAGGGGCAATGAGCAGTTCTTC
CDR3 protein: CATSDPGRGNEQFF

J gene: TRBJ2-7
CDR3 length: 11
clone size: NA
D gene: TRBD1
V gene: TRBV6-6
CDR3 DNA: TGTGCCAGCTTCTCAGGGGGAGAGCAGTACTTC
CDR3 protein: CASFSGGEQYF

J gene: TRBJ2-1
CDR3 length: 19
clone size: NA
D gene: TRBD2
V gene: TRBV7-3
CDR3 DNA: TGTGCCAGCAGCCTGACTAGCGGGGGGCCAGGGAGCTCCTACAATGAGCAGTTCTTC
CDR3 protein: CASSLTSGGPGSSYNEQFF

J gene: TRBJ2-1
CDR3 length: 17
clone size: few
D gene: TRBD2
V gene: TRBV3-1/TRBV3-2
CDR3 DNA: TGTGCCAGCAGCCAAGCCCTCGGACGGGGGGGCCGGGGTGAGCAGTTCTTC
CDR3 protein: CASSQALGRGGRGEQFF

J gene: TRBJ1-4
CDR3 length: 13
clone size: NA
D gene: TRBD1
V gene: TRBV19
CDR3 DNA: TGTGCCAGTGGAACAGGGGCTCGAGAAAAACTGTTTTTT
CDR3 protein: CASGTGAREKLFF

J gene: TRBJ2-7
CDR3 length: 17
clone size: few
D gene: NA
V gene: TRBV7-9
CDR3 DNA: TGTGCCAGCAGCCCCGGAGAGGGCAGCCCCCAAATCTACGAGCAGTACTTC
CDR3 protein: CASSPGEGSPQIYEQYF

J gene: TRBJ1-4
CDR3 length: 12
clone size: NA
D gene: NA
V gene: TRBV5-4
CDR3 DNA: TGTGCCAGCAGCTCTTTAGATGAAAAACTGTTTTTT
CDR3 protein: CASSSLDEKLFF

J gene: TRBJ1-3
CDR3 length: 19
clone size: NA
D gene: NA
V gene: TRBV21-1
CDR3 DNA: TGTGCCAGCAGCAACTCTAAAGAAGTCAGGGGATCGTCTGGAAACACCATATATTTT
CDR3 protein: CASSNSKEVRGSSGNTIYF

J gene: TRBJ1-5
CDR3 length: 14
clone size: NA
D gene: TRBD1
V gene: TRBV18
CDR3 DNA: TGTGCCAGCTCACCAACAGGGGACAATCAGCCCCAGCATTTT
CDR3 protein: CASSPTGDNQPQHF

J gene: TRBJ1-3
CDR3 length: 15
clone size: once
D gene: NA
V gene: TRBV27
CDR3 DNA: TGTGCCAGCAGTTCTACTGACAGAATTGGAAACACCATATATTTT
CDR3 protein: CASSSTDRIGNTIYF

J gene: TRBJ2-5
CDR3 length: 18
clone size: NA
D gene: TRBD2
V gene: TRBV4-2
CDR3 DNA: TGTGCCGGGATCCGAGCGGGGGGGCGTTTTAGTGAACAAGAGACCCAGTACTTC
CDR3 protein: CAGIRAGGRFSEQETQYF

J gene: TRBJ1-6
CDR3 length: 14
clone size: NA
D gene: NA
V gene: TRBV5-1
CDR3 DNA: TGCGCCAGCAGCTTGGAAACAGGGCGGTCACCCCTCCACTTT
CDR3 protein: CASSLETGRSPLHF

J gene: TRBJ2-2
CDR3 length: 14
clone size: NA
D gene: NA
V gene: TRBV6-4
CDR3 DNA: TGTGCCAGCAGGAAGGGGTCGGACACCGGGGAGCTGTTTTTT
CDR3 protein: CASRKGSDTGELFF

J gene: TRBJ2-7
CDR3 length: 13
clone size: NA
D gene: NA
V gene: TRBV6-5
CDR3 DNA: TGTGCCGTTCTAAGTGAGCGGTCCTACGAGCAGTACTTC
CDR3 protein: CAVLSERSYEQYF

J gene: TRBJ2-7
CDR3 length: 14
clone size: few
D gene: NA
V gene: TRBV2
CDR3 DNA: TGTGCCAGCAGTGAACGAGGGTCCAGATCGGTGCAGTACTTC
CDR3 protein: CASSERGSRSVQYF

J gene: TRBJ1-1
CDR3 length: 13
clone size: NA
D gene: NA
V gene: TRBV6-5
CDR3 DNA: TGTGCCAGCAGAAGACAGCTGAACACTGAAGCTTTCTTT
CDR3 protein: CASRRQLNTEAFF

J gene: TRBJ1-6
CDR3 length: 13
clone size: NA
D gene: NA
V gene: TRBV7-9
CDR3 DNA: TGTGCCAGCACCGCGGGGAGTTCTTCACCCCTCCACTTT
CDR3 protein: CASTAGSSSPLHF

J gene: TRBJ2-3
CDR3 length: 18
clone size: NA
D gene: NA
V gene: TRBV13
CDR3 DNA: TGTGCCAGCAGCTTAGGCCTAGCGCTGTGGACTAGCACAGATACGCAGTATTTT
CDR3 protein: CASSLGLALWTSTDTQYF

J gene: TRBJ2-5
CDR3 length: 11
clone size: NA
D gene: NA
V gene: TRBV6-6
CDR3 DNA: TGTGCCAGCGGATACAGCGAGACCCAGTACTTC
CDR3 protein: CASGYSETQYF

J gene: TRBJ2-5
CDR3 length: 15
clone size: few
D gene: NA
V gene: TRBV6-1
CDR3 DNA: TGTGCCAGCAGTGAGGGTAGGGGAATCCAAGAGACCCAGTACTTC
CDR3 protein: CASSEGRGIQETQYF

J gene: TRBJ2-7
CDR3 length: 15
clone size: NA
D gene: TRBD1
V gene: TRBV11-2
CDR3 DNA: TGTGCCAGCAGCCCCTGGGGGGGACAGGGGGACGAGCAGTACTTC
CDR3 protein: CASSPWGGQGDEQYF

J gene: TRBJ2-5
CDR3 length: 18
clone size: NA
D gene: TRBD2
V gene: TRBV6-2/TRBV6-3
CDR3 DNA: TGTGCCAGCAGCCCGACCGGGACTAGAGGTGTGAGACGAGAGACCCAGTACTTC
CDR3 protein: CASSPTGTRGVRRETQYF

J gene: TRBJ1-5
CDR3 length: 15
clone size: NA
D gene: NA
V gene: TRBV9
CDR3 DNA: TGTGCCAGCAGCTCAAGACAGGATGGGGGTCAGCCCCAGCATTTT
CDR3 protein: CASSSRQDGGQPQHF

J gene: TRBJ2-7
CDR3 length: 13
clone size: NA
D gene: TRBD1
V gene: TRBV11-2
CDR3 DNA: TGTGCCAGCAGCTTAGGACAGGGAGACGAGCAGTACTTC
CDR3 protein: CASSLGQGDEQYF

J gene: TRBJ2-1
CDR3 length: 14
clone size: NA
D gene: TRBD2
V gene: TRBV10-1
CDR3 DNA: TGCGCCAGCAGTGAGTTCGGGAGGACGGATGAGCAGTTCTTC
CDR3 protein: CASSEFGRTDEQFF

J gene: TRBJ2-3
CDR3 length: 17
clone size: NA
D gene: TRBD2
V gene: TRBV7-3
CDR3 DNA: TGTGCCAGCAGCCCAGGGATCGGCGGGGGGCCGGGAGATACGCAGTATTTT
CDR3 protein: CASSPGIGGGPGDTQYF

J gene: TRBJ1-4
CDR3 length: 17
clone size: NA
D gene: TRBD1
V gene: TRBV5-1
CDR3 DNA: TGCGCCAGCAGCTTGAAAACAGGGGTTGGAACTAATGAAAAACTGTTTTTT
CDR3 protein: CASSLKTGVGTNEKLFF

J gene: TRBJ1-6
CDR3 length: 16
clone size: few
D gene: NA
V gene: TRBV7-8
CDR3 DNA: TGTGCCAGCAGCGACACTCCCGGGGGTCGCAATTCACCCCTCCACTTT
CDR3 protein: CASSDTPGGRNSPLHF

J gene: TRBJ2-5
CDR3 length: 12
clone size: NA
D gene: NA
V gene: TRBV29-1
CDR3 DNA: TGCAGCGTTGGGACAGCCCAAGAGACCCAGTACTTC
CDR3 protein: CSVGTAQETQYF

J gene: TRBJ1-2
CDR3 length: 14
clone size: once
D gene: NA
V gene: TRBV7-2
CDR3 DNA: TGTGCCAGCAGCTTATGGACAGCCGACTATGGCTACACCTTC
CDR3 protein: CASSLWTADYGYTF

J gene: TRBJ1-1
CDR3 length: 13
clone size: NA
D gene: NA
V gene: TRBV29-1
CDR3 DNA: TGCAGCGTAGCCACGACACTGAACACTGAAGCTTTCTTT
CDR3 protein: CSVATTLNTEAFF

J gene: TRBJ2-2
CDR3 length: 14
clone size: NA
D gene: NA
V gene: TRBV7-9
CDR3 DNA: TGTGCCAGCAGAAAACAGGGGAACACCGGGGAGCTGTTTTTT
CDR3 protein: CASRKQGNTGELFF

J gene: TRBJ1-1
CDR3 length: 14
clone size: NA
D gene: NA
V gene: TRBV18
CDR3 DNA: TGTGCCAGCTCCGGACAGACAACTAACACTGAAGCTTTCTTT
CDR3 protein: CASSGQTTNTEAFF

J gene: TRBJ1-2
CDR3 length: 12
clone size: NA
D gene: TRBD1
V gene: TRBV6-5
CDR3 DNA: TGTGCCAGCAGGGGGGACAGCGAAGGCTACACCTTC
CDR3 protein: CASRGDSEGYTF

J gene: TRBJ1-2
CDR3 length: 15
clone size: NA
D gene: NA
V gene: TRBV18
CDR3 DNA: TGTGCCAGCTCAGACCAGGGCAGTGCTAACTATGGCTACACCTTC
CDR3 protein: CASSDQGSANYGYTF

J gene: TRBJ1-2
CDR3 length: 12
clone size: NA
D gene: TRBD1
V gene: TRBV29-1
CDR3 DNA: TGCAGCGTTGTTACAGGGGTAGATGGCTACACCTTC
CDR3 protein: CSVVTGVDGYTF

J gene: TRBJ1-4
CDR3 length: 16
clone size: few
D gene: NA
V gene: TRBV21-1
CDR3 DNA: TGTGCCGGTTTAGAGACAATTCCTGCAACTAATGAAAAACTGTTTTTT
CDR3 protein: CAGLETIPATNEKLFF

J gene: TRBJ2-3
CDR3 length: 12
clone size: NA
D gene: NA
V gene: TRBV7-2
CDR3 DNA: TGTGCCAGCAGCTTATATTCCGATACGCAGTATTTT
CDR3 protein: CASSLYSDTQYF

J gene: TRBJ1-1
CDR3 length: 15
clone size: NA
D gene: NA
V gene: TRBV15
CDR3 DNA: TGTGCCACCAGCACCAGGGGCAGAGGAAGCACTGAAGCTTTCTTT
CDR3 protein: CATSTRGRGSTEAFF

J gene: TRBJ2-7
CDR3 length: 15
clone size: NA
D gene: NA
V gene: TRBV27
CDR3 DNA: TGTGCCAGCAGTTCCTATACAGGGTCGTACTACGAGCAGTACTTC
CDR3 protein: CASSSYTGSYYEQYF

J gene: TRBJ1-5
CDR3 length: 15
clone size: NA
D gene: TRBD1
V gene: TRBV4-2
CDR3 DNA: TGTGCCAGCAGCCAAGCAGGGGGCCGCAATCAGCCCCAGCATTTT
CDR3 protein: CASSQAGGRNQPQHF

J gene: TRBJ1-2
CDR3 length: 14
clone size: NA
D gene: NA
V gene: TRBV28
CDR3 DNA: TGTGCCAGCAGTTTAGGCCGATTTAACTATGGCTACACCTTC
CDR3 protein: CASSLGRFNYGYTF